Sequencing of this T cell receptor (beta chain) was carried out in a study of beta chain features in type 1 diabetes. The study reverse transcribed the entire isolated RNA, so it sequenced expressed TCRB transcripts. Here immunoSEQ multiplex PCR was the method, and the copy in TCRdb shows in-frame clones only, minus some. Among roughly 450,000 clones listed, 11% to 15% were seen once. CDR1 is SNHLY and CDR2 is FYNNEI in the germline V gene. The V segment lost 7 bases and the J segment 7 bases; nucleotides outside the gene matches: 9. This CDR3 is built from 15 residues. Overall study findings and caveats: All four CD4+ subsets from Type 1 diabetes patients carried moderately but significantly shorter TCRB CDR3s. Compared with healthy donors, patients appeared to share more similar naive, central memory and regulatory TCRB repertoires.

Concerning this clone: The antigen is undetermined.

The authors obtained over 98% purity in all sorted populations. The sequenced sample was naive CD4+ T cells from blood. The clonotype was recovered from a man younger than 45 in good health. V usage is TRBV2 and J usage is TRBJ2-2; 10 positions match TRBD1. The CDR3 DNA follows: TGTGCCAGCACTGTGGACAGGGGGTTTAGCGGGGAGCTGTTTTTT. This gives the protein CASTVDRGFSGELFF.